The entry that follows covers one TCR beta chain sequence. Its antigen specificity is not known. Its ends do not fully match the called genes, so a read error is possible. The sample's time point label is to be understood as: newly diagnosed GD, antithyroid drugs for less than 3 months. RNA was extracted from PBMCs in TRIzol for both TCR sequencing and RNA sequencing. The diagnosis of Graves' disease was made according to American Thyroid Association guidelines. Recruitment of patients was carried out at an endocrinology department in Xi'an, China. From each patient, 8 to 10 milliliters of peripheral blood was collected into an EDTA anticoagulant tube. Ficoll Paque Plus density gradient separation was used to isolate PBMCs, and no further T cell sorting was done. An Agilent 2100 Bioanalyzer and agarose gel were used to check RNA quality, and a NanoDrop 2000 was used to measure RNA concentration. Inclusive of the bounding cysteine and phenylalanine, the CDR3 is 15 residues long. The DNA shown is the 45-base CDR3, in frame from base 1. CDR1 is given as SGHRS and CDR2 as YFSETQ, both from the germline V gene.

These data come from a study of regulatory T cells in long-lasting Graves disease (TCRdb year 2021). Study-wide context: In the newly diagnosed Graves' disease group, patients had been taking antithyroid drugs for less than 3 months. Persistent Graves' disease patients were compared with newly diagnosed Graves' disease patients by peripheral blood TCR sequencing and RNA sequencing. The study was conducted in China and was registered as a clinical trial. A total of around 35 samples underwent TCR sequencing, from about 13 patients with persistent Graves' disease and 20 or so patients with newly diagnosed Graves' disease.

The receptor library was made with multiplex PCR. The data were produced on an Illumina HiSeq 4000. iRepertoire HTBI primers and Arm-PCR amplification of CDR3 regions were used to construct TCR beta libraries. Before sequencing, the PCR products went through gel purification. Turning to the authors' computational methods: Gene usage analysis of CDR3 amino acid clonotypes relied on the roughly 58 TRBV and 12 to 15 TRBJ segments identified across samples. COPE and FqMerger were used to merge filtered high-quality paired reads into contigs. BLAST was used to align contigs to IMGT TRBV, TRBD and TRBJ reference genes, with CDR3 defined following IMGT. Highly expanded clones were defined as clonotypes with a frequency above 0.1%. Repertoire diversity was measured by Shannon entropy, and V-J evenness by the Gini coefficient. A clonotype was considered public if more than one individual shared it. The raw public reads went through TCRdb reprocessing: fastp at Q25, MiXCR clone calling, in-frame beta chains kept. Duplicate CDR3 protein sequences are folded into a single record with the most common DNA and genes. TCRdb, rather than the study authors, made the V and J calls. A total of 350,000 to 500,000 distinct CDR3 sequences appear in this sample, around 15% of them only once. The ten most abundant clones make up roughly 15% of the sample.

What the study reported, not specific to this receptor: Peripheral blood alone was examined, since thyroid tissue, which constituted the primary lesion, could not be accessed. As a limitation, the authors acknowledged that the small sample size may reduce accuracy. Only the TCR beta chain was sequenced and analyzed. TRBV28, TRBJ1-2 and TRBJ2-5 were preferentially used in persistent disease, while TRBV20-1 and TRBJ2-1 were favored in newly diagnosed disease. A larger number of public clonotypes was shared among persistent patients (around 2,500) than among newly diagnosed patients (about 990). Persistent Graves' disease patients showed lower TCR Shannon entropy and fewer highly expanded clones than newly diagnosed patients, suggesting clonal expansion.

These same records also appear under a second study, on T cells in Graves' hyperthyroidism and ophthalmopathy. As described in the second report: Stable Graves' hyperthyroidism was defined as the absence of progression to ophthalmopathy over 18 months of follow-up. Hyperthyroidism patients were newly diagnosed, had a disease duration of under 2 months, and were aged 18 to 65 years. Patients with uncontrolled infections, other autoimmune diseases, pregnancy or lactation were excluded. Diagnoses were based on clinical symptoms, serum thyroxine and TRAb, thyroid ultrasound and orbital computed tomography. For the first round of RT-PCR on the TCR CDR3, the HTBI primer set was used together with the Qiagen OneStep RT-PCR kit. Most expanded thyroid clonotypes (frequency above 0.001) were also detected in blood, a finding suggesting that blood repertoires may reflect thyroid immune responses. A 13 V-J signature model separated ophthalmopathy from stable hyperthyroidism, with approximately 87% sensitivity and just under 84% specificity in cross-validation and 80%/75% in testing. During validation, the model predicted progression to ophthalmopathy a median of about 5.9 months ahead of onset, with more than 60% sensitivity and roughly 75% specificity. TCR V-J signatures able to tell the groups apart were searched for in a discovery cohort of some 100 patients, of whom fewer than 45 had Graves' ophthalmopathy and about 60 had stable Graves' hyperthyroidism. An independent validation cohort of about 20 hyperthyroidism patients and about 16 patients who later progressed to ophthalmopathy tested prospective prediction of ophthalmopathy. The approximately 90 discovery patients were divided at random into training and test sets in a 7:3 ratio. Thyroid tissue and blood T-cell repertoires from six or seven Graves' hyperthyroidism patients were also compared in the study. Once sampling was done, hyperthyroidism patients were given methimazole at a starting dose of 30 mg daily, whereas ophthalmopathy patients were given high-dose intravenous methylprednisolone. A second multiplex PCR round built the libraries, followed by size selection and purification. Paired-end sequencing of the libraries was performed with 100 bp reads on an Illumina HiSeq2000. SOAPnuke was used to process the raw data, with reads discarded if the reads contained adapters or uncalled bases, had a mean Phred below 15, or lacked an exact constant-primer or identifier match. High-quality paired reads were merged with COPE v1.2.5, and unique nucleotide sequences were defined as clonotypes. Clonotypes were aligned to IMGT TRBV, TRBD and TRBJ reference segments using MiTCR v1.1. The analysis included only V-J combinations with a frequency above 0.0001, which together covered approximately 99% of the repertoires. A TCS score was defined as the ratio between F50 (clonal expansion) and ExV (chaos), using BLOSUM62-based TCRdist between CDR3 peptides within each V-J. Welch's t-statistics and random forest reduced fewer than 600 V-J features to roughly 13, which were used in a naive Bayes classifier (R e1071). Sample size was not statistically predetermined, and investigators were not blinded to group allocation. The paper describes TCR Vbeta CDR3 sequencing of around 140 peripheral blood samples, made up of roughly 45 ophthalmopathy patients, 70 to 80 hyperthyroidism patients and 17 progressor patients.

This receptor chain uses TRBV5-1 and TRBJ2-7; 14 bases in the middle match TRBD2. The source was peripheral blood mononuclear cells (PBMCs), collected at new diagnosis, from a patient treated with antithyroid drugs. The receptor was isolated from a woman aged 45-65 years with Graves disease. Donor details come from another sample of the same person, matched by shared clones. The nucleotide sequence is TGCACCAGCAGCCCAGGGACTAGCGGGAGCTATGAGCAGTACTTC. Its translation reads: CTSSPGTSGSYEQYF.